This T cell receptor (beta chain) was retrieved from a study of spatial heterogeneity in lung cancer. Overall study: The correlation between TCR transcript counts in tumor regions and a T cell module score from matched bulk RNA-seq was strong. More than eight raw reads, on average, carried each unique TCR and UMI combination. General study points: Within tumors, counts of expanded alpha and beta TCRs tracked tumor mutation counts.

There are a few counts of this clonotype. As yet, its antigen is unknown. A distinct unique molecular identifier was carried by each TCR cDNA molecule. TCRdb reanalysed the 5' RACE reads using MiXCR and keeps one entry per CDR3 protein. Among about 9,200 distinct CDR3 sequences listed, about 8.8% were seen once. Stated time point: sample taken at primary tumor resection. Whole RNA was taken from tumor, nontumor lung or frozen PBMC; it was then sequenced unsorted. This receptor was identified in a male donor with early-stage non-small cell lung cancer. The sequences come from lung tumor tissue, collected at surgery.

The CDR3: CASSPGVSTYEQYF. The CDR3 region has the DNA TGTGCCAGCAGCCCAGGGGTGTCAACCTACGAGCAGTACTTC. The chain joins TRBV9 to TRBJ2-7, with a weak D call TRBD1 (6 bases). V lost 4 bases, J lost 2 bases, and 13 bases lay in between. The CDR3 runs 14 residues. Germline V lookup: CDR1 SGDLS, CDR2 YYNGEE. The whole variable domain, filled in from reference TRBV9 and TRBJ2-7, reads DSGVTQTPKHLITATGQRVTLRCSPRSGDLSVYWYQQSLDQGLQFLIQYYNGEERAKGNILERFSAQQFPDLHSELNLSSLELGDSALYFCASSPGVSTYEQYFGPGTRLTVT.